The 11 T cell receptor beta chains below all came from one sample that was sequenced in a study of OX40 agonist ivuxolimab in advanced cancers. Clones were sequenced by immunoSEQ multiplex PCR, and TCRdb holds only the in-frame ones, with some missing. Found here are around 79,000 clones, almost 90% of them singletons; the top ten hold approximately 0.79%. The sample in question was CD4+ or CD8+ T cells sorted from blood, obtained in a trial of the OX40 agonist ivuxolimab. These receptors all come from an adult with an advanced solid tumor such as melanoma, head and neck, liver or kidney cancer.

This rearrangement joins TRBV6-6 to TRBJ1-5; 7 bases align to TRBD1. Looked up from germline, CDR1 is MNHNY and CDR2 is SVGAGI (reference sequence). This CDR3 has 15 residues. V was clipped by 5 bases and J by 1 base; unmatched bases: 5. CDR3 DNA: TGTGCCAGCAGTCGACAGGGCATCAGCAATCAGCCCCAGCATTTT. Translating it yields CASSRQGISNQPQHF.

This clone was observed a single time. The CDR3 region is CASSPGLDEQFF. In nucleotides, the CDR3 is TGTGCCAGCTCACCAGGGCTCGATGAGCAGTTCTTC. The chain is built from TRBV18 and TRBJ2-1; D gene unclear. This CDR3 is 12 amino acids long. Trimming cost V 2 bases and J 8 bases, with 7 bases left between them. Germline V gene data show CDR1 as KGHSH and CDR2 as LQKENI.

This clone was observed a handful of times. This chain uses TRBV30 with TRBJ1-1, with D uncertain. V was shortened by 0 bases and J by 5 bases, with 10 bases between the two germline ends. Germline assignment: CDR1 GTSNPN and CDR2 SVGIG (reference sequence). This CDR3 spans 13 amino acids. The CDR3 loop is CAWSVRGDTEAFF. The CDR3 DNA reads TGTGCCTGGAGTGTACGGGGAGATACTGAAGCTTTCTTT.

The sample holds one count of this clone. This chain's CDR3 is CASSQGTGYEQYF. CDR3 sequence (DNA): TGCGCCAGCAGCCAGGGGACAGGCTACGAGCAGTACTTC. This chain joins TRBV5-1 and TRBJ2-7; 8 bases are a match to TRBD1. Unmatched junction bases numbered 3, after V lost 4 bases and J lost 3 bases. CDR3 length: 13 residues. Germline-derived CDR1 and CDR2 are SGHRS and YFSETQ.

V is TRBV11-2 and J is TRBJ1-1; D possibly corresponds to TRBD1 (5 bases). CDR3 length equals 14 residues. V shed 5 bases and J shed 5 bases, with 15 bases lying between them. Germline V gene lookup returns CDR1 SGHAT and CDR2 FQNNGV. CDR3 in DNA: TGTGCCAGCAGCGTAGGGACGGGTTCTACTGAAGCTTTCTTT. Translation gives CASSVGTGSTEAFF.

This clone came up once. The chain employs TRBV19 and TRBJ2-7, with a possible D match to TRBD1 (5 bases). The CDR3 extends over 14 amino acids. Per the germline V gene, CDR1 is LNHDA and CDR2 is SQIVND (reference sequence). V lost 3 bases and J lost 4, with 13 bases in between. The CDR3 here is CASSIATGDYEQYF. Here the CDR3 DNA reads TGTGCCAGTAGTATTGCTACAGGTGATTACGAGCAGTACTTC.

V gene TRBV5-1 combines with J gene TRBJ2-3; 8 bases match TRBD2. Per the germline V gene, CDR1 is SGHRS and CDR2 is YFSETQ. The length of the CDR3 is 16 residues. V shed 1 base and J 2 bases; nucleotides not matched to a gene: 6. CDR3 DNA: TGCGCCAGCAGCTTGCCCATAGCGGGAACCACAGATACGCAGTATTTT. Translated, it gives CASSLPIAGTTDTQYF.

CDR3 nucleotides: TGCGCCAGCAGCCAAGAAGACATACACGGAGAGACCCAGTACTTC. As protein: CASSQEDIHGETQYF. V and J are TRBV4-1 and TRBJ2-5; no clear D. V lost 0 bases, J lost 4 bases, and 12 bases lay in between. Germline V gene sequence: CDR1 MGHRA, CDR2 YSYEKL. The CDR3 runs to 15 residues.

The rearrangement links TRBV18 to TRBJ1-4; weak D call: TRBD1 (5 bases). This CDR3 region has 15 residues. V lost 4 bases and J 8 bases, leaving 17 bases between the germline ends. Per the germline V gene, CDR1 is KGHSH and CDR2 is LQKENI. In nucleotides, the CDR3 is TGTGCCAGCTCACTACATGCGGGGGGGAAAGAAAAACTGTTTTTT. Protein sequence: CASSLHAGGKEKLFF.

This sequence joins TRBV5-1 and TRBJ2-1; TRBD2 aligns across 8 bases. Germline V gene sequence: CDR1 SGHRS, CDR2 YFSETQ. The ends lost 4 bases at V and 4 bases at J; junction bases unmatched: 10. This CDR3 comprises 16 residues. This CDR3 reads CASSLTGTRGYNEQFF. In DNA, the CDR3 is TGCGCCAGCAGCCTCACCGGGACTAGGGGTTACAATGAGCAGTTCTTC. The full variable domain, completed using reference TRBV5-1 and TRBJ2-1, is KAGVTQTPRYLIKTRGQQVTLSCSPISGHRSVSWYQQTPGQGLQFLFEYFSETQRNKGNFPGRFSGRQFSNSRSEMNVSTLELGDSALYLCASSLTGTRGYNEQFFGPGTRLTVL.

This chain links TRBV18 with TRBJ1-1; 8 bases are shared with TRBD1. CDR1 KGHSH and CDR2 LQKENI come from the germline V gene. The CDR3 is made up of 14 amino acids. Trimming took 5 bases from V and 4 from J; bases not matched to a gene: 6. In DNA form, the CDR3 reads TGTGCCAGCTCATCTACAGGGGGGGGCACTGAAGCTTTCTTT. Its protein is CASSSTGGGTEAFF.